One and the same sample provided the 5 T cell receptor beta chains below, sequenced in a study of T cells after yellow fever vaccination. TCRdb reanalysed the 5' RACE reads using MiXCR and keeps one entry per CDR3 protein. The table shows 250,000 to 300,000 distinct CDR3 sequences, with around 5.3% occurring only once. This sample comprised CD4+ T cells sorted from PBMCs, obtained on the day of the yellow fever booster vaccination. These receptors all come from a man younger than 35 who received the YFV17D yellow fever vaccine.

The CDR3 spells CASSHFGLAGENTGELFF. DNA for the CDR3: TGCGCCAGCAGCCACTTCGGACTAGCGGGAGAGAACACCGGGGAGCTGTTTTTT. This chain uses TRBV4-1 with TRBJ2-2, with 13 bases aligning to TRBD2. This CDR3 has 18 amino acids. The germline V gene has CDR1 MGHRA and CDR2 YSYEKL. V trimming: 3 bases; J trimming: 1 base; junction bases outside the gene matches: 5.

This clonotype appeared a few times. This sequence joins TRBV5-6 and TRBJ2-1; D ambiguous. This CDR3 is 12 amino acids long. Trimming cost V 5 bases and J 2 bases, with 5 bases left between them. Germline CDR1 and CDR2: SGHDT and YYEEEE. For the CDR3, the DNA is TGTGCCAGCAGTATTACCTACAATGAGCAGTTCTTC. This sequence encodes CASSITYNEQFF.

This clonotype showed up many times. The rearrangement uses TRBV5-1 and TRBJ2-3; D uncertain. V lost 0 bases to trimming and J lost 4 bases, with 3 bases between them. There are 12 residues in the CDR3. Germline V lookup: CDR1 SGHRS, CDR2 YFSETQ. CDR3 bases: TGCGCCAGCAGCTTGGTGCCAGATACGCAGTATTTT. Amino acids: CASSLVPDTQYF.

This clonotype was detected a few times. This chain joins TRBV21-1 and TRBJ1-1; TRBD1 reflects the table's D call only, with no check against the DNA. TRBV21-1 represents a pseudogene. The CDR3 contains 12 residues. The CDR3 protein is CASPWGHAEAFF. The CDR3 DNA sequence: TGTGCCAGCCCTTGGGGGCATGCTGAAGCTTTCTTT.

This clonotype was seen more than once but under ten times. This chain connects TRBV14 to TRBJ2-5; TRBD2 might be the D (6 bases). The length of the CDR3 is 15 residues. Trimming took off 2 bases at V and 7 bases at J, with 17 bases between the two ends. Germline CDR1 and CDR2: SGHDN and FVKESK. CDR3: CASSQQGGRRGTQYF. The DNA for the CDR3 is TGTGCCAGCAGCCAACAGGGCGGACGGCGGGGGACCCAGTACTTC.